The 26 T cell receptor beta chains below all came from one sample that was sequenced in a study of T cells after yellow fever vaccination. TCRdb used MiXCR to reprocess the 5' RACE reads, holding one entry per CDR3 protein. The top ten hold about 40% of the sample, which has about 68,000 distinct CDR3 sequences, about 6% seen once. This specimen was CD8+ T cells sorted from PBMCs, taken roughly seven weeks after the first yellow fever vaccination. These TCRs come from a man aged 18 to 30 who received the YFV17D yellow fever vaccine.

The CDR3 loop is CATSPRRTTQGPDTQYF. CDR3 nucleotide sequence: TGTGCCACCAGCCCCCGTCGGACAACACAGGGCCCAGATACGCAGTATTTT. The rearrangement uses TRBV15 and TRBJ2-3; the D gene is possibly TRBD1 (6 bases). From germline, CDR1 is LNHNV and CDR2 YYDKDF (reference sequence). The V end was cut by 5 bases, the J end by 4 bases, with 22 bases between. CDR3 size: 17 residues. Combining the CDR3 with reference TRBV15 and TRBJ2-3 gives the whole variable domain DAMVIQNPRYQVTQFGKPVTLSCSQTLNHNVMYWYQQKSSQAPKLLFHYYDKDFNNEADTPDNFQSRRPNTSFCFLDIRSPGLGDTAMYLCATSPRRTTQGPDTQYFGPGTRLTVL.

This clonotype was counted between two and nine times. This rearrangement joins TRBV28 to TRBJ1-1; D remains ambiguous. Looked up from germline, CDR1 is MDHEN and CDR2 is SYDVKM. Trimming stripped 7 bases from V and 3 bases from J, with 9 bases between. This CDR3 has 12 amino acids. This chain's CDR3 is CASKFPDTEAFF. DNA for the CDR3: TGTGCCAGCAAATTTCCAGACACTGAAGCTTTCTTT.

This clonotype was observed many times. The chain has TRBV7-9 and TRBJ1-5; D not resolved. Germline V CDR1 and CDR2: SEHNR, FQNEAQ (reference sequence). The CDR3 runs 13 residues. V shed 4 bases and J shed 7 bases, with 11 bases lying between them. DNA of the CDR3: TGTGCCAGCAGCTCCCCGATGGGGCAGCCCCAGCATTTT. Translated: CASSSPMGQPQHF.

This clonotype was seen at least ten times. The chain links TRBV29-1 to TRBJ2-7; 8 nucleotides align to TRBD1. Germline-derived CDR1 and CDR2 are SQVTM and ANQGSEA. Trimming removed 5 bases from V and 3 bases from J; junction bases left unmatched: 3. The CDR3 is 12 amino acids. CDR3 DNA sequence: TGCAGCGTTCGGGACAGGTTCTACGAGCAGTACTTC. It specifies CSVRDRFYEQYF.

In this sample, this clonotype turned up a few times. The V call is TRBV5-1, the J call TRBJ2-3; no clear D. The CDR3 covers 17 residues. From germline, CDR1 is SGHRS and CDR2 YFSETQ. V lost 4 bases and J lost 1, with 19 bases in between. The CDR3 nucleotides are TGCGCCAGCAGCCCTCCTACGGGTCCATACGGCACAGATACGCAGTATTTT. Protein sequence: CASSPPTGPYGTDTQYF.

This clonotype was seen many times. The rearrangement uses TRBV5-4 and TRBJ1-1, with D perhaps matching TRBD1 (6 bases). The CDR3 contains 14 residues. Germline V gene data show CDR1 as SGHNT and CDR2 as YYREEE (reference sequence). V lost 5 bases and J 5 bases, leaving 16 bases between the germline ends. CDR3 DNA: TGTGCCAGCAGGACTCAAGGGGGTAGGACTGAAGCTTTCTTT. Its protein is CASRTQGGRTEAFF.

At least ten counts were recorded for this clonotype. The chain has TRBV7-9 and TRBJ2-2; D is perhaps TRBD2 (6 bases). In germline, CDR1 is SEHNR, CDR2 FQNEAQ (reference sequence). The CDR3 runs to 16 residues. With 3 bases removed from V and 6 bases from J, the gap between germline ends came to 17 bases. The CDR3 bases are TGTGCCAGCAGCTTTCCCGCCGGGACTTCCTCCGGGGAGCTGTTTTTT. Protein: CASSFPAGTSSGELFF.

This clonotype was observed at least ten times. This chain uses TRBV29-1 with TRBJ2-1, with 7 bases lining up with TRBD2. The ends lost 6 bases at V and 1 base at J; junction bases unmatched: 3. The germline CDR1 and CDR2 sequences are SQVTM and ANQGSEA. The CDR3 is 13 residues long. The CDR3 DNA sequence: TGCAGCGTAGCCGGGGGGTCCTACAATGAGCAGTTCTTC. Protein: CSVAGGSYNEQFF.

This clonotype has more than one count but fewer than ten. The chain couples TRBV20-1 to TRBJ1-2; 7 positions agree with TRBD1. The CDR3 extends over 14 amino acids. Germline V lookup: CDR1 DFQATT, CDR2 SNEGSKA (reference sequence). V shed 5 bases, J shed 4 bases, and the junction held 10 bases outside the gene matches. DNA of the CDR3: TGCAGTGCTCGCCCTGGGACAGCCAGCTATGGCTACACCTTC. Translating gives CSARPGTASYGYTF.

This clonotype was detected ten times or more. The rearrangement uses TRBV6-5 and TRBJ2-2; D assignment may be TRBD1 or TRBD2 (6 bases each). Germline CDR1 MNHEY, CDR2 SVGAGI. This CDR3 has 14 residues. With 2 bases removed from V and 4 bases from J, the gap between germline ends came to 8 bases. Here the CDR3 DNA reads TGTGCCAGCAGTTACGGAGGGGGCACCGGGGAGCTGTTTTTT. Its translation is CASSYGGGTGELFF.

This clonotype has at least ten counts. The rearrangement joins TRBV19 to TRBJ2-7; TRBD1 aligns across 7 bases. Per the germline V gene, CDR1 is LNHDA and CDR2 is SQIVND (reference sequence). V lost 0 bases to trimming and J lost 0 bases; unmatched junction nucleotides: 11. The CDR3 spans 18 residues. The CDR3 bases are TGTGCCAGTAGTATAGATCGAGGATGTCGGGACAGCTCCTACGAGCAGTACGTC. It codes for CASSIDRGCRDSSYEQYV.

This clonotype was counted ten times or more. V and J are TRBV10-3 and TRBJ1-1; D uncertain. Trimming took off 6 bases at V and 1 base at J, with 3 bases between the two ends. CDR3 length: 11 residues. Germline CDR1 ENHRY, CDR2 SYGVKD. CDR3 sequence (DNA): TGTGCCATCAGGGCGAACACTGAAGCTTTCTTT. The encoded protein is CAIRANTEAFF.

This clonotype appeared a few times. The chain carries TRBV5-1 and TRBJ1-5; possible D gene TRBD1, 5 bases. The CDR3 has 13 amino acids. The germline V and J ends were trimmed by 1 base and 6 bases, with 8 bases remaining between them. CDR1 and CDR2 (germline): SGHRS, YFSETQ. The CDR3 region has the DNA TGCGCCAGCAGCTTGACAGGTTTTCAGCCCCAGCATTTT. This sequence encodes CASSLTGFQPQHF.

This clonotype has ten or more counts. The chain couples TRBV11-3 to TRBJ2-1; 8 nucleotides agree with TRBD1. V trimming: 5 bases; J trimming: 8 bases; junction bases outside the gene matches: 5. Germline V gene sequence: CDR1 SGHNT, CDR2 YENEEA. CDR3 length: 13 amino acids. The CDR3 DNA sequence: TGTGCCAGCAGCGGTGGACAGGGAGATGAGCAGTTCTTC. Translated, it gives CASSGGQGDEQFF. The entire variable domain, with the rest obtained from reference TRBV11-3 and TRBJ2-1, is as follows: EAGVVQSPRYKIIEKKQPVAFWCNPISGHNTLYWYLQNLGQGPELLIRYENEEAVDDSQLPKDRFSAERLKGVDSTLKIQPAELGDSAVYLCASSGGQGDEQFFGPGTRLTVL.

This clonotype was counted at least ten times. The V and J genes are TRBV2 and TRBJ1-2; the match to TRBD1 covers 7 bases. The V gene end was trimmed by 6 bases and the J gene end by 4 bases; junction bases not matched to a gene: 14. Germline CDR1 SNHLY, CDR2 FYNNEI. The CDR3 contains 16 residues. The DNA for the CDR3 is TGTGCCAGCAGCGATTCCCGGGACAGAATTCTCTATGGCTACACCTTC. It translates to CASSDSRDRILYGYTF. Full variable domain (remainder filled in from reference TRBV2 and TRBJ1-2): EPEVTQTPSHQVTQMGQEVILRCVPISNHLYFYWYRQILGQKVEFLVSFYNNEISEKSEIFDDQFSVERPDGSNFTLKIRSTKLEDSAMYFCASSDSRDRILYGYTFGSGTRLTVV.

This clonotype was recorded many times. The chain uses TRBV4-3 and TRBJ2-1; possibly TRBD2 for D (5 bases). The CDR3 is 15 amino acids. Trimming removed 1 base from V and 10 bases from J, with 17 bases in between. The germline V gene encodes CDR1 LGHNA and CDR2 YSLEER. The CDR3 here is CASSQVLAEASEQFF. CDR3 in DNA: TGCGCCAGCAGCCAAGTCCTTGCGGAGGCGAGCGAGCAGTTCTTC.

This clonotype appeared a few times. The rearrangement uses TRBV7-9 and TRBJ1-6; possibly TRBD1 for D (5 bases). Germline CDR1 SEHNR, CDR2 FQNEAQ (reference sequence). The CDR3 totals 15 residues. Trimming pared 0 bases from V and 7 bases from J, leaving 10 bases between. The CDR3 nucleotides are TGTGCCAGCAGCTTAGCAGGGGATAGGAATTCACCCCTCCACTTT. Protein product: CASSLAGDRNSPLHF.

This clonotype was seen at least ten times. The CDR3 is CASTLTGGDEQYF. The CDR3, as DNA: TGTGCCAGCACCCTAACGGGGGGCGACGAGCAGTACTTC. The V gene is TRBV6-6, the J gene TRBJ2-7; tentatively, D is TRBD2 (7 bases). CDR1 is MNHNY, CDR2 SVGAGI, per germline (reference sequence). Between the trimmed V and J ends, which lost 7 bases and 5 bases, there was a span of 15 bases. This CDR3 comprises 13 residues.

There are many counts of this clonotype. The chain carries TRBV15 and TRBJ1-6; unclear D gene. CDR1 and CDR2 (germline): LNHNV, YYDKDF (reference sequence). The CDR3 covers 12 residues. Trimming cost V 2 bases and J 7 bases, with 3 bases left between them. Here the CDR3 DNA reads TGTGCCACCAGCAGACCGAATTCACCCCTCCACTTT. Encoded protein: CATSRPNSPLHF.

This clonotype was counted at least ten times. The V and J genes are TRBV9 and TRBJ2-7, with 7 bases lining up with TRBD1. Trimming removed 4 bases from V and 5 bases from J; junction bases left unmatched: 3. This CDR3 region has 12 residues. CDR1 is SGDLS and CDR2 is YYNGEE in the germline V gene. The CDR3 nucleotides read TGTGCCAGCAGCACAGGGGATAACGAGCAGTACTTC. Translation gives CASSTGDNEQYF.

The chain joins TRBV20-1 to TRBJ2-1; 11 bases align to TRBD2. Germline V lookup: CDR1 DFQATT, CDR2 SNEGSKA (reference sequence). The CDR3 has 13 residues. Trimming at V came to 5 bases and at J to 5 bases, leaving 2 bases not matched to a gene. The CDR3 is CSARGLADNEQFF. In DNA, the CDR3 is TGCAGTGCTCGGGGACTAGCGGACAATGAGCAGTTCTTC.

This clonotype occurred many times. The chain is built from TRBV20-1 and TRBJ2-7; possible D gene TRBD2, 5 bases. In germline, CDR1 is DFQATT, CDR2 SNEGSKA (reference sequence). This CDR3 has 12 residues. V was pared by 1 base and J by 3 bases, with 7 bases between. CDR3: CSARARGYEQYF. For the CDR3, the DNA is TGCAGTGCTAGAGCTCGGGGCTACGAGCAGTACTTC.

This clonotype was counted at least ten times. The chain recombines TRBV24-1 with TRBJ2-3; D may be TRBD1 (6 bases). Per the germline V gene, CDR1 is KGHDR and CDR2 is SFDVKD. This CDR3 has 16 residues. Trimming took 3 bases from V and 1 from J, leaving 13 bases between them. The CDR3 nucleotides read TGTGCCACCAGTGATGTTTGGGGGCCAGGCACAGATACGCAGTATTTT. Its protein product is CATSDVWGPGTDTQYF.

This clonotype was picked up many times. This chain uses TRBV29-1 with TRBJ2-3; tentative D call: TRBD1 (8 bases). Looked up from germline, CDR1 is SQVTM and CDR2 is ANQGSEA. Trimming removed 0 bases at V and 4 bases at J, with 17 bases between. This CDR3 contains 16 residues. The CDR3 loop is CSVEEGQGGHADTQYF. For the CDR3, the DNA is TGCAGCGTTGAAGAAGGACAGGGAGGGCACGCAGATACGCAGTATTTT.

This clonotype was recorded at least ten times. This rearrangement joins TRBV5-1 to TRBJ1-1; D uncertain. V lost 1 base and J lost 6, with 13 bases in between. Germline V gene data show CDR1 as SGHRS and CDR2 as YFSETQ. The CDR3 totals 14 residues. The CDR3 DNA reads TGCGCCAGCAGCTTGAACGTAGGAACACCTGAAGCTTTCTTT. Translated: CASSLNVGTPEAFF.

This clonotype has more than one count but fewer than ten. The chain has TRBV11-2 and TRBJ1-2; D is undetermined. This CDR3 comprises 15 residues. CDR1 and CDR2 from the germline V gene are SGHAT and FQNNGV. V gave up 0 bases and J gave up 5 bases, with 13 bases separating them. CDR3 bases: TGTGCCAGCAGCTTAGATTCGGGGATTAGATATGGCTACACCTTC. It specifies CASSLDSGIRYGYTF.